These 6 T cell receptor beta chains were all obtained from the same sample, sequenced in a study of blood T cell repertoires in COVID-19. The repertoire was sequenced with immunoSEQ multiplex PCR; TCRdb's copy has only in-frame clones and lacks some. The table includes some 330,000 clones, approximately 88% detected once. Sequenced sample: peripheral blood. All receptors come from a woman between 50 and 59 years old with active or convalescent COVID-19.

The rearrangement joins TRBV7-2 to TRBJ2-5, with 7 bases that match TRBD2. With 1 base clipped from V and 4 bases from J, the junction kept 6 bases outside the gene matches. Germline values: CDR1 SGHTA, CDR2 FQGNSA. CDR3 size: 15 residues. CDR3 sequence reads: CASSLVAGEIETQYF. The DNA of the CDR3 is TGTGCCAGCAGCTTAGTTGCGGGAGAGATAGAGACCCAGTACTTC.

The chain has TRBV27 and TRBJ1-2; 8 nucleotides match TRBD1. The trim removed 6 bases at V and 7 bases at J, leaving 7 bases unmatched. This CDR3 is built from 13 residues. Germline V gives CDR1 MNHEY, CDR2 SMNVEV (reference sequence). The CDR3: CASRPLTGVGYTF. The CDR3 DNA reads TGTGCCAGCAGGCCCCTGACAGGGGTTGGCTACACCTTC.

This chain joins TRBV6-5 and TRBJ1-5; no definite D call. V dropped 6 bases and J dropped 6 bases, with 15 bases sitting between them. The CDR3 contains 14 residues. The germline CDR1 and CDR2 sequences are MNHEY and SVGAGI. The CDR3 region has the DNA TGTGCCAGCAGCGGACGGGGAGTACCTCAGCCCCAGCATTTT. It is translated as CASSGRGVPQPQHF.

The chain employs TRBV6-4 and TRBJ1-2, with no clear D. Germline V gene sequence: CDR1 MRHNA, CDR2 SNTAGT. Trimming cost V 4 bases and J 2 bases, with 14 bases left between them. The CDR3 has 15 amino acids. The CDR3: CASSVYAGFNYGYTF. DNA of the CDR3: TGTGCCAGCAGTGTGTATGCAGGCTTCAACTATGGCTACACCTTC.

The V call is TRBV2, the J call TRBJ2-2, with 9 bases that match TRBD1. The V gene's germline CDR1 is SNHLY and CDR2 FYNNEI. Unmatched junction bases numbered 1, after V lost 4 bases and J lost 1 base. There are 15 residues in the CDR3. The CDR3 sequence: CASSGTGVNTGELFF. CDR3 DNA: TGTGCCAGCAGTGGGACAGGGGTGAACACCGGGGAGCTGTTTTTT.

A few counts support this clone. The CDR3 here is CASTAGNTEAFF. DNA of the CDR3: TGTGCCAGTACTGCGGGAAACACTGAAGCTTTCTTT. The chain uses TRBV25-1 and TRBJ1-1; the D is unclear. The germline V gene has CDR1 MGHDK and CDR2 SYGVNS. CDR3 length: 12 amino acids. Trimming stripped 9 bases from V and 2 bases from J, with 10 bases between.